Listed here is a single T cell receptor (beta chain). How the authors handled the data: Counts of nucleated cells, estimated from reference gene primer amplification, were obtained. This table comes from immunoSEQ multiplex PCR, and its TCRdb copy is limited to in-frame clones, with some not included. V, J and clone size are those of that table, while D and trimming were read from the DNA. The sample comprises 86,000 or so clones, around 80% of which are singletons, and around 11% rests with the top ten. This sample stems from a study of blood T cell repertoires in COVID-19. Turning to the study itself: The United States, Italy and Spain were the sources of the acute and convalescent COVID-19 samples. Nucleic acid was either cDNA or gDNA, and it came from T cells, B-cell-depleted T cells, or PBMCs.

Deletions cut 2 bases from V and 5 bases from J, with 17 bases between. Germline V gives CDR1 PRHDT, CDR2 FYEKMQ (reference sequence). The length of the CDR3 is 16 residues. The sequence came from a man between 65 and 79 years old with acute or convalescent COVID-19. The sequenced sample consisted of peripheral blood. The chain employs TRBV13 and TRBJ2-3, with D possibly matching TRBD2 (6 bases). CDR3 region: CASSLRAGPSGDTQYF. CDR3 nucleotides: TGTGCCAGCAGCTTAAGGGCGGGGCCCAGCGGAGATACGCAGTATTTT.